This TCR beta chain was retrieved from a study of CD8+CD57+ T cells in acquired aplastic anemia. CDR3 length: 14 residues. The V gene's germline CDR1 is SGHAT and CDR2 FQNNGV. Losses at the gene ends were 4 bases for V and 5 bases for J; bases not matched to a gene: 8. Genomic DNA was employed as the template in profiling TCR beta VDJ and CDR3. From the reads, TCRdb called clonotypes with MiXCR, one entry per CDR3 protein. The sample contains hundreds of thousands of distinct CDR3 sequences, under 40% of which appear only once. Sequencing involved patients with CD8+CD57+ cell expansion previously shown by flow cytometry. This clonotype was picked up a small number of times.

The chain combines TRBV11-2 with TRBJ2-7; TRBD1 matches at 7 bases. Sequenced: sorted CD4+, CD8+, or CD8+CD57+ T cells (not recorded which) from PBMCs. The sequence was obtained from a human donor with aplastic anemia. This chain's CDR3 is CASSSPRQGNEQYF. CDR3 DNA sequence: TGTGCCAGCAGCTCCCCCCGACAGGGAAACGAGCAGTACTTC.